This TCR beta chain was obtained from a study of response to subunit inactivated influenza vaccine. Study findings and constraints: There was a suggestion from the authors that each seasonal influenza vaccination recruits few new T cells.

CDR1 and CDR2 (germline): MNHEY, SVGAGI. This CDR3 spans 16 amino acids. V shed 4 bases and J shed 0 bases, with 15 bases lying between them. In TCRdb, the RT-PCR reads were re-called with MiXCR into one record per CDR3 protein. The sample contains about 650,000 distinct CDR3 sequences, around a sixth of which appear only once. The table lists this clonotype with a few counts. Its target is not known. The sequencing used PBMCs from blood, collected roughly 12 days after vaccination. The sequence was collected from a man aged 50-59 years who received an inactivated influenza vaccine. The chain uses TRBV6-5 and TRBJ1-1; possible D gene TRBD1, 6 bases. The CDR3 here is CASSLGSGGMNTEAFF. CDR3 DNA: TGTGCCAGCAGTTTGGGGTCCGGGGGCATGAACACTGAAGCTTTCTTT.